Listed here are 8 T cell receptor beta chains from one sample, sequenced in a study of shared clonotypes between healthy human individuals. Profiled with immunoSEQ multiplex PCR; TCRdb holds only in-frame clones, not every one. There are roughly 1,600,000 clones in the sample; approximately 98.5% occur only once, and about 0.35% lies in the top ten. Sequenced material: naive CD4+ T cells sorted from blood. Sample subset: CD45RA+ positively selected. The source is a young man in good health.

The V and J genes are TRBV11-2 and TRBJ2-1; D is unresolved. The CDR3 length is 11 residues. Germline V gene data show CDR1 as SGHAT and CDR2 as FQNNGV. V gave up 5 bases and J gave up 9 bases, with 8 bases separating them. CDR3 amino acids: CASSKSTEQFF. The CDR3 coding sequence is TGTGCCAGCAGCAAAAGTACTGAGCAGTTCTTC.

The chain employs TRBV7-9 and TRBJ2-5, with unresolved D. V was pared by 4 bases and J by 5 bases, with 8 bases between. Germline CDR1 and CDR2: SEHNR and FQNEAQ (reference sequence). The CDR3 extends over 12 amino acids. The CDR3 sequence is CASSSLPETQYF. For the CDR3, the DNA is TGTGCCAGCAGCTCACTCCCGGAGACCCAGTACTTC.

As regards this clone: Other DNA sequences in this sample translate to the same CDR3. The chain carries TRBV6-5 and TRBJ2-2, with D uncertain. The CDR3 contains 15 residues. The V end was cut by 0 bases, the J end by 5 bases, with 10 bases between. Germline CDR1 reads MNHEY; CDR2 reads SVGAGI. This CDR3 reads CASSYSWGDTGELFF. The CDR3 region has the DNA TGTGCCAGCAGTTACTCGTGGGGTGATACCGGGGAGCTGTTTTTT.

As for this clone: The sample has other DNA sequences that encode this CDR3 too. The chain carries TRBV5-5 and TRBJ2-1; D gene uncertain. Germline CDR1 and CDR2: SGHKS and YYEKEE (reference sequence). The CDR3 length is 15 residues. Trimming cost V 0 bases and J 0 bases, with 7 bases left between them. The CDR3 sequence is CASSLVGSSYNEQFF. As DNA, the CDR3 is TGTGCCAGCAGCTTGGTGGGATCCTCCTACAATGAGCAGTTCTTC. The full variable domain, with the rest looked up from reference TRBV5-5 and TRBJ2-1, is DAGVTQSPTHLIKTRGQQVTLRCSPISGHKSVSWYQQVLGQGPQFIFQYYEKEERGRGNFPDRFSARQFPNYSSELNVNALLLGDSALYLCASSLVGSSYNEQFFGPGTRLTVL.

Of note for this clone: Other nucleotide sequences from this sample produce the same CDR3. The rearrangement links TRBV5-1 to TRBJ1-4; TRBD1 might be the D (6 bases). This CDR3 is built from 14 residues. Germline V CDR1 and CDR2: SGHRS, YFSETQ. Deletions cut 4 bases from V and 3 bases from J, with 10 bases between. CDR3 coding DNA: TGCGCCAGCAGCCCCGGGACATCTAATGAAAAACTGTTTTTT. This codes for CASSPGTSNEKLFF.

The chain employs TRBV5-1 and TRBJ2-5; 7 bases map to TRBD1. The germline V gene encodes CDR1 SGHRS and CDR2 YFSETQ. The CDR3 covers 15 residues. The J segment lost 1 base and the V segment lost 4 bases, leaving 7 bases of the junction unmatched. Here the CDR3 reads CASSTATGTQETQYF. DNA for the CDR3: TGCGCCAGCAGCACCGCGACAGGGACCCAAGAGACCCAGTACTTC. Complete variable domain (other parts from reference TRBV5-1 and TRBJ2-5): KAGVTQTPRYLIKTRGQQVTLSCSPISGHRSVSWYQQTPGQGLQFLFEYFSETQRNKGNFPGRFSGRQFSNSRSEMNVSTLELGDSALYLCASSTATGTQETQYFGPGTRLLVL.

V gene TRBV7-2 combines with J gene TRBJ2-7; D is undetermined. The CDR3 contains 15 residues. Germline loops: CDR1 SGHTA, CDR2 FQGNSA. Deletions cut 5 bases from V and 3 bases from J, with 17 bases between. The CDR3 is CASSMRRSANYEQYF. CDR3 coding DNA: TGTGCCAGCAGCATGAGACGTTCGGCGAACTACGAGCAGTACTTC.

The genes are TRBV5-1 and TRBJ2-6; D is undetermined. There are 14 residues in the CDR3. Trimming removed 4 bases from V and 0 bases from J, with 5 bases in between. Germline V gene data show CDR1 as SGHRS and CDR2 as YFSETQ. CDR3 in amino acids: CASSTDSGANVLTF. The CDR3 DNA reads TGCGCCAGCAGCACCGACTCTGGGGCCAACGTCCTGACTTTC.